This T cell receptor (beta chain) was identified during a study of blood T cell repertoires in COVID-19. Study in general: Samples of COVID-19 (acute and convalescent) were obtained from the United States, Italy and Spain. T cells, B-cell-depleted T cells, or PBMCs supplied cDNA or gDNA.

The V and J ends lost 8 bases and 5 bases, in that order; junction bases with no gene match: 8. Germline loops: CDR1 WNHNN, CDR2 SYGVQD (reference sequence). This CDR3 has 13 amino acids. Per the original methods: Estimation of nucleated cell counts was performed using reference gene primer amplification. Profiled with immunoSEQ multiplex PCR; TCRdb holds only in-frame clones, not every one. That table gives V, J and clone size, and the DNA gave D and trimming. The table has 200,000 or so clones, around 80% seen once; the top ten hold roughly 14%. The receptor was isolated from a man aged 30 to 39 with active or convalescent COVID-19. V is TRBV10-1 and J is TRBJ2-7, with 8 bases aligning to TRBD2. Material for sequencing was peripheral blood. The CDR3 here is CASSEAGVNEQYF. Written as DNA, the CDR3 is TGCGCCAGCTCCGAAGCGGGGGTCAACGAGCAGTACTTC.